The 30 T cell receptor beta chains presented below share a single source sample, sequenced in a study of CD8 T cells in Susac syndrome. Random hexamers were used to reverse transcribe the RNA input (about 0.45 to 1 ug). TCRdb re-called the immunoSEQ multiplex PCR reads through MiXCR, storing one row per CDR3 protein. The data show more than 150,000 distinct CDR3 sequences, 94% seen once. The sequencing input was CD8+ T cells from PBMCs. All receptors derive from a human donor with multiple sclerosis.

The gene calls are TRBV27 and TRBJ2-5; TRBD2 matches at 10 bases. The CDR3 runs 19 residues. CDR1 MNHEY and CDR2 SMNVEV come from the germline V gene (reference sequence). The junction had 18 bases not matched to a gene; V was cut back by 4 bases and J by 4 bases. This chain's CDR3 is CASSSNGLAEGPRRETQYF. DNA of the CDR3: TGTGCCAGCAGTTCCAACGGACTAGCGGAGGGACCTAGGAGAGAGACCCAGTACTTC.

This sequence joins TRBV9 and TRBJ1-1; perhaps TRBD1 as D (6 bases). V dropped 1 base and J dropped 0 bases, with 13 bases sitting between them. The CDR3 length is 16 residues. Germline CDR1 SGDLS, CDR2 YYNGEE. The CDR3 coding sequence is TGTGCCAGCAGCGTACAGGGGAGACCAATGAACACTGAAGCTTTCTTT. It translates to CASSVQGRPMNTEAFF.

This clonotype was seen more than once but under ten times. The J gene is TRBJ2-3, the V gene TRBV2; D possibly corresponds to TRBD2 (6 bases). Trimming shortened V by 8 bases and J by 1 base, and 10 bases separated the two germline ends. The CDR3 has 13 amino acids. Per germline, CDR1 SNHLY and CDR2 FYNNEI. The CDR3 sequence is CASSGGGTDTQYF. The CDR3 DNA reads as TGTGCCAGCTCGGGCGGGGGCACAGATACGCAGTATTTT.

On this clonotype itself: At one of its ends the junction is not consistent with the germline gene, which may arise from a read error. This chain joins TRBV5-1 and TRBJ2-1; the D gene is possibly TRBD1 (6 bases). The CDR3 has 12 amino acids. The germline V gene has CDR1 SGHRS and CDR2 YFSETQ. This CDR3 reads CASSLQGGELFF. CDR3 nucleotides: TGCGCCAGCAGCTTACAGGGTGGTGAGCTGTTCTTC.

V and J are TRBV19 and TRBJ1-1; the D is unclear. V lost 4 bases and J 1 base, leaving 10 bases between the germline ends. The CDR3 extends over 14 amino acids. Germline CDR1 and CDR2: LNHDA and SQIVND (reference sequence). The CDR3 DNA follows: TGTGCCAGTAGTACACGGACCGAGAACACTGAAGCTTTCTTT. Amino acid sequence: CASSTRTENTEAFF.

The gene calls are TRBV20-1 and TRBJ1-2; D gene ambiguous. V was cut by 0 bases and J by 4 bases, with 9 bases left in between. Germline CDR1 reads DFQATT; CDR2 reads SNEGSKA (reference sequence). The CDR3 is made up of 13 amino acids. This CDR3 reads CSARDPAFYGYTF. DNA for the CDR3: TGCAGTGCTAGAGATCCGGCGTTCTATGGCTACACCTTC.

The chain couples TRBV6-2 or TRBV6-3 to TRBJ2-1; weak D call: TRBD1 (5 bases). Per the germline V gene, CDR1 is MNHEY and CDR2 is SVGEGT. This CDR3 contains 14 residues. Trimming took off 4 bases at V and 7 bases at J, with 14 bases between the two ends. This CDR3 is CASSSSVRGNEQFF. The CDR3 DNA follows: TGTGCCAGCAGTTCCTCCGTAAGGGGTAATGAGCAGTTCTTC.

As to this clonotype: Compared with germline, one end of the junction differs, possibly owing to a read error. The chain recombines TRBV30 with TRBJ1-4; D remains unclear. Germline V gives CDR1 GTSNPN, CDR2 SVGIG (reference sequence). The CDR3 is made up of 11 amino acids. CDR3 DNA: TGTGCTAAGGAAACTAGTGAAAAACTGTTTTTT. As protein: CAKETSEKLFF.

The chain links TRBV30 to TRBJ1-3, with D unclear. CDR1 is GTSNPN, CDR2 SVGIG, per germline (reference sequence). There are 11 residues in the CDR3. V lost 8 bases to trimming and J lost 10 bases, with 15 bases between them. The DNA of the CDR3 is TGTGCCGGCGAAGGTGAAAGGACCATATATTTT. It translates to CAGEGERTIYF.

The rearrangement uses TRBV29-1 and TRBJ1-2; the match to TRBD1 covers 9 bases. J lost 2 bases, V lost 2 bases, and 3 bases had no gene match. Germline CDR1 reads SQVTM; CDR2 reads ANQGSEA. The CDR3 spans 14 residues. The CDR3 spells CSVEITGGNYGYTF. Here the CDR3 DNA reads TGCAGCGTTGAAATTACAGGGGGCAACTATGGCTACACCTTC.

The chain employs TRBV3-1 and TRBJ2-2, with 7 bases lining up with TRBD2. CDR1 and CDR2 from the germline V gene are LGHDT and YNNKEL (reference sequence). The CDR3 has 17 amino acids. The ends lost 0 bases at V and 6 bases at J; junction bases unmatched: 10. This CDR3 is CASSQEGNGRPAGELFF. In DNA, the CDR3 is TGTGCCAGCAGCCAAGAAGGGAACGGGAGGCCGGCCGGGGAGCTGTTTTTT.

The chain couples TRBV30 to TRBJ1-2; D gene unclear. The CDR3 spans 14 residues. V lost 1 base and J lost 3, with 12 bases in between. CDR1 GTSNPN and CDR2 SVGIG come from the germline V gene (reference sequence). In DNA, the CDR3 is TGTGCCTGGAGTGAATTCCGCCTTGACTATGGCTACACCTTC. This translates into CAWSEFRLDYGYTF.

V usage is TRBV13 and J usage is TRBJ2-7; tentatively, D is TRBD2 (5 bases). The CDR3 has 12 residues. V gave up 0 bases and J gave up 12 bases, with 12 bases separating them. Looked up from germline, CDR1 is PRHDT and CDR2 is FYEKMQ (reference sequence). The CDR3 coding sequence is TGTGCCAGCAGCTTAGGCCGGGGAGTGAGGTACTTC. Its translation is CASSLGRGVRYF.

On this clonotype itself: Germline is not matched at one junction end, which may reflect a read error. The rearrangement joins TRBV2 to TRBJ2-1; 9 bases line up with TRBD1. The germline gives CDR1 SNHLY, CDR2 FYNNEI. The CDR3 spans 15 residues. The CDR3 sequence: CTSSRGTGTYNEQFF. In nucleotides, the CDR3 is TGTACCAGCAGCCGAGGGACAGGGACCTACAATGAGCAGTTCTTC.

The chain couples TRBV27 to TRBJ2-7; weak D call: TRBD2 (5 bases). CDR1 MNHEY and CDR2 SMNVEV come from the germline V gene (reference sequence). The germline V and J ends were trimmed by 4 bases and 4 bases, with 17 bases remaining between them. This CDR3 has 15 residues. The CDR3 DNA reads TGTGCCAGCAGTTCCCTTGATCGGGGTTCGTACGAGCAGTACTTC. Its protein product is CASSSLDRGSYEQYF.

The gene calls are TRBV7-9 and TRBJ1-1; D uncertain. Trimming took off 7 bases at V and 4 bases at J, with 16 bases between the two ends. CDR1 is SEHNR, CDR2 FQNEAQ, per germline (reference sequence). The CDR3 sequence is 14 residues long. CDR3: CASTKEGQITEAFF. The CDR3 nucleotides are TGTGCCAGCACCAAAGAAGGGCAAATCACTGAAGCTTTCTTT.

The chain carries TRBV9 and TRBJ1-2; D not resolved. The CDR3 has 16 amino acids. Germline assignment: CDR1 SGDLS and CDR2 YYNGEE. The V end was cut by 0 bases, the J end by 5 bases, with 17 bases between. The chain's CDR3 is CASSVDAVRGFYGYTF. In DNA form, the CDR3 reads TGTGCCAGCAGCGTAGATGCCGTTAGAGGCTTTTATGGCTACACCTTC. The full variable domain, with the rest looked up from reference TRBV9 and TRBJ1-2, is DSGVTQTPKHLITATGQRVTLRCSPRSGDLSVYWYQQSLDQGLQFLIQYYNGEERAKGNILERFSAQQFPDLHSELNLSSLELGDSALYFCASSVDAVRGFYGYTFGSGTRLTVV.

CDR3 bases: TGTGCCAGCAGCTTAGGCCCGAAAAAACTGTTTTTT. Its protein is CASSLGPKKLFF. The chain carries TRBV7-9 and TRBJ1-4; D unresolved. CDR3 length: 12 residues. Trimming left V 1 base short and J 9 bases short, with 6 bases between. Germline V gene sequence: CDR1 SEHNR, CDR2 FQNEAQ (reference sequence).

This sequence joins TRBV7-9 and TRBJ2-7, with 10 nucleotides matching TRBD1. CDR3 length: 15 residues. The V segment lost 4 bases and the J segment 3 bases; nucleotides outside the gene matches: 6. Germline CDR1 and CDR2: SEHNR and FQNEAQ (reference sequence). Written as DNA, the CDR3 is TGTGCCAGCAGCTCCGGGGACAGGGGTCACTACGAGCAGTACTTC. Its protein is CASSSGDRGHYEQYF.

This clonotype has only one observation. This sequence joins TRBV3-1 and TRBJ1-1; TRBD1 might be the D (6 bases). The germline gives CDR1 LGHDT, CDR2 YNNKEL (reference sequence). The CDR3 has 18 amino acids. V was shortened by 0 bases and J by 1 base, with 18 bases between the two germline ends. The CDR3 DNA reads TGTGCCAGCAGCCAAGAATGGGGGCGCGAGGTGGCGAACACTGAAGCTTTCTTT. It translates to CASSQEWGREVANTEAFF.

This clonotype was seen a single time. The chain combines TRBV19 with TRBJ2-7; TRBD2 is a possible D gene (7 bases). This CDR3 region has 13 residues. CDR1 is LNHDA, CDR2 SQIVND, per germline (reference sequence). Trimming removed 3 bases from V and 6 bases from J, with 12 bases in between. The CDR3 region is CASSMGGLAEQYF. Here the CDR3 DNA reads TGTGCCAGTAGTATGGGGGGGCTGGCCGAGCAGTACTTC.

The chain links TRBV28 to TRBJ2-7; 9 nucleotides match TRBD1. The V gene end was trimmed by 5 bases and the J gene end by 1 base; junction bases not matched to a gene: 6. Germline V gives CDR1 MDHEN, CDR2 SYDVKM. The CDR3 is made up of 15 amino acids. The CDR3: CASSRGQGISYEQYF. The CDR3 DNA sequence: TGTGCCAGCAGTAGGGGACAGGGTATTTCCTACGAGCAGTACTTC.

Only one count was recorded for this clonotype. V usage is TRBV27 and J usage is TRBJ2-7; no clear D. CDR1 MNHEY and CDR2 SMNVEV come from the germline V gene (reference sequence). This CDR3 comprises 15 residues. V was clipped by 6 bases and J by 2 bases, with 17 bases between them. CDR3 sequence (DNA): TGTGCCAGCAGACGAATCGACAAGTTCGCCTACGAGCAGTACTTC. Translating gives CASRRIDKFAYEQYF.

This rearrangement joins TRBV12-3 or TRBV12-4 to TRBJ1-2; maybe TRBD1 (6 bases). Trimming cost V 4 bases and J 7 bases, with 13 bases left between them. The CDR3 has 13 amino acids. The CDR3 loop is CASSWGHPGGYTF. The CDR3 DNA follows: TGTGCCAGCAGTTGGGGACACCCAGGTGGCTACACCTTC.

This chain joins TRBV29-1 and TRBJ1-2; no clear D. Per germline, CDR1 SQVTM and CDR2 ANQGSEA. V lost 6 bases to trimming and J lost 2 bases, with 13 bases between them. This CDR3 has 13 amino acids. The CDR3 region is CSVDSVLNYGYTF. CDR3 DNA: TGCAGCGTCGACTCCGTTCTGAACTATGGCTACACCTTC.

The gene calls are TRBV9 and TRBJ2-7; tentatively, D is TRBD1 or TRBD2 (5 bases each). Germline V gene sequence: CDR1 SGDLS, CDR2 YYNGEE. This CDR3 region has 14 residues. The V and J ends lost 0 bases and 2 bases respectively, with 9 bases between them. The CDR3 sequence is CASSVEGTTYEQYF. As DNA, the CDR3 is TGTGCCAGCAGCGTAGAGGGGACGACCTACGAGCAGTACTTC.

The V call is TRBV20-1, the J call TRBJ1-5, with TRBD1 as a possible D gene (5 bases). This CDR3 comprises 16 residues. Trimming removed 0 bases at V and 4 bases at J, with 16 bases between. Germline CDR1 DFQATT, CDR2 SNEGSKA (reference sequence). In DNA form, the CDR3 reads TGCAGTGCTAGAGATCGGGAGGGGACCCGGAATCAGCCCCAGCATTTT. Translation gives CSARDREGTRNQPQHF.

The chain combines TRBV4-1 with TRBJ2-5, with D possibly TRBD1 on 6 matching bases. In germline, CDR1 is MGHRA, CDR2 YSYEKL. The CDR3 length is 18 residues. V lost 0 bases, J lost 1 base, and 18 bases lay in between. CDR3 amino acids: CASSQDGSQLGAQETQYF. The DNA for the CDR3 is TGCGCCAGCAGCCAAGACGGAAGCCAGCTGGGGGCCCAAGAGACCCAGTACTTC.

This sequence joins TRBV27 and TRBJ1-2; 8 nucleotides align to TRBD1. V gave up 2 bases and J gave up 4 bases; unmatched junction bases: 6. The CDR3 contains 15 residues. Germline V gene sequence: CDR1 MNHEY, CDR2 SMNVEV (reference sequence). DNA for the CDR3: TGTGCCAGCAGTTTAGGGAGGACAGGGCGCTATGGCTACACCTTC. The encoded protein is CASSLGRTGRYGYTF.

V usage is TRBV29-1 and J usage is TRBJ1-2; tentatively, D is TRBD1 (5 bases). V lost 3 bases and J lost 8, with 16 bases in between. Per germline, CDR1 SQVTM and CDR2 ANQGSEA. CDR3 size: 13 residues. CDR3 sequence: CSVEGQGQEGYTF. The CDR3 bases are TGCAGCGTTGAGGGGCAGGGCCAGGAAGGCTACACCTTC.